These T cell receptor beta chains were read from a single sample in a study of T cells after yellow fever vaccination. In TCRdb, the 5' RACE reads were re-called with MiXCR into one record per CDR3 protein. Of about 320,000 distinct CDR3 sequences listed, around 4.5% are singletons. The specimen was PBMCs, collected 15 days after the yellow fever booster vaccination. These receptor sequences come from a young man who received the YFV17D yellow fever vaccine. Each CDR3 is given with its conserved first and last residue. The D gene is left open where the match is weak. Where a row states a size, it is once, few, many or the class of an expanded clone; other rows omit it.

>TRBV7-9|18|TRBJ2-1|TRBD2|few
CASSLALAGGSSYNEQFF
TGTGCCAGCAGCTTAGCGCTAGCGGGGGGGTCTTCCTACAATGAGCAGTTCTTC
>TRBV27|13|TRBJ2-1|TRBD2|NA
CASRRGGYNEQFF
TGTGCCAGCCGGCGGGGGGGCTACAATGAGCAGTTCTTC
>TRBV7-9|15|TRBJ2-1|TRBD2|many
CASSLPGLADNEQFF
TGTGCCAGCAGTTTGCCGGGACTAGCGGACAATGAGCAGTTCTTC
>TRBV7-2|13|TRBJ2-3|NA|many
CASSPRRTDTQYF
TGTGCCAGCAGCCCTCGTCGCACAGATACGCAGTATTTT
>TRBV4-1|15|TRBJ1-1|TRBD1|NA
CASSRFRDREPEAFF
TGCGCCAGCAGCCGATTCCGGGACAGGGAACCTGAAGCTTTCTTT
>TRBV20-1|14|TRBJ2-7|TRBD2|few
CSARPGLAVPEQYF
TGCAGTGCTAGACCGGGACTAGCGGTACCCGAGCAGTACTTC
>TRBV5-1|14|TRBJ1-1|TRBD1|many
CASSLGDSGTEAFF
TGCGCCAGCAGCCTTGGGGACAGCGGCACTGAAGCTTTCTTT
>TRBV7-9|16|TRBJ2-3|TRBD2|many
CASSLGGGGSTDTQYF
TGTGCCAGCAGCTTAGGTGGCGGGGGAAGCACAGATACGCAGTATTTT
>TRBV6-5|14|TRBJ2-3|NA|NA
CASGPGGRTDTQYF
TGTGCCAGCGGGCCTGGGGGCCGCACAGATACGCAGTATTTT
>TRBV11-2|15|TRBJ2-3|NA|NA
CASSRLGGATDTQYF
TGTGCCAGCAGCAGATTAGGGGGTGCCACAGATACGCAGTATTTT
>TRBV20-1|15|TRBJ2-1|NA|few
CSAHEYLGTYNEQFF
TGCAGTGCCCACGAATACTTGGGAACCTACAATGAGCAGTTCTTC
>TRBV4-1|13|TRBJ1-5|NA|many
CASSQGREQPQHF
TGCGCCAGCAGCCAAGGGCGAGAACAGCCCCAGCATTTT
>TRBV24-1|19|TRBJ2-1|TRBD2|NA
CATSDGLAGGYSSYNEQFF
TGTGCCACCAGTGATGGACTAGCGGGGGGCTATAGCTCCTACAATGAGCAGTTCTTC
>TRBV6-5|16|TRBJ2-1|NA|many
CASSYSPGDWAQLQFF
TGTGCCAGCAGTTACTCACCCGGGGATTGGGCTCAATTGCAGTTCTTC
>TRBV3-1|15|TRBJ1-1|TRBD1|few
CASSQAGTGNTEAFF
TGTGCCAGCAGCCAAGCTGGGACAGGGAACACTGAAGCTTTCTTT
>TRBV5-5|16|TRBJ2-1|TRBD2|few
CASSSSQRGVSIEQFF
TGTGCCAGCAGCTCCTCACAGCGGGGGGTTTCAATTGAGCAGTTCTTC
>TRBV20-1|16|TRBJ1-5|NA|few
CSARDLSRGLNQPQHF
TGCAGTGCTAGAGATCTGAGTCGGGGTCTCAATCAGCCCCAGCATTTT
>TRBV20-1|14|TRBJ2-4|NA|many
CSARDPVGKNIQYF
TGCAGTGCTAGAGATCCAGTAGGCAAAAACATTCAGTACTTC
>TRBV5-1|14|TRBJ1-2|NA|NA
CASSLPGYNYGYTF
TGCGCCAGCAGCTTGCCGGGCTATAACTATGGCTACACCTTC
>TRBV4-3|13|TRBJ2-1|NA|few
CASSRLPNYEQFF
TGCGCCAGCAGCCGCCTCCCGAATTATGAGCAGTTCTTC
>TRBV11-1|16|TRBJ2-3|NA|many
CASSDPSSEGTDTQYF
TGTGCCAGCAGCGACCCCTCCAGCGAAGGCACAGATACGCAGTATTTT
>TRBV30|14|TRBJ2-7|NA|few
CAWSQRLVFYEQYF
TGTGCCTGGAGTCAGAGACTAGTCTTCTACGAGCAGTACTTC
>TRBV12-3/TRBV12-4|15|TRBJ1-5|TRBD1|NA
CASSFGPGGNQPQHF
TGTGCCAGCAGTTTTGGGCCAGGGGGAAATCAGCCCCAGCATTTT
>TRBV7-9|12|TRBJ2-1|NA|many
CASSLTGDEQFF
TGTGCCAGCAGCTTAACGGGGGATGAGCAGTTCTTC
>TRBV4-2|16|TRBJ1-2|NA|few
CASSQLGGGENYGYTF
TGTGCCAGCAGCCAACTAGGGGGGGGAGAAAACTATGGCTACACCTTC
>TRBV15|17|TRBJ1-1|NA|many
CATSRERDPLGGLEAFF
TGTGCCACCAGCAGAGAGAGAGACCCCTTGGGGGGGCTGGAAGCTTTCTTT
>TRBV7-9|18|TRBJ1-6|TRBD1|many
CASSLVRFGDRGLSPLHF
TGTGCCAGCAGCTTAGTACGGTTCGGTGACAGGGGGCTTTCACCCCTCCACTTT
>TRBV5-1|13|TRBJ1-6|NA|many
CASSQMGNSPLHF
TGCGCCAGCAGCCAGATGGGGAATTCACCCCTCCACTTT
>TRBV28|15|TRBJ2-2|TRBD1|NA
CASSPFGQGTGELFF
TGTGCCAGCAGTCCCTTCGGACAGGGAACCGGGGAGCTGTTTTTT
>TRBV5-1|17|TRBJ2-3|NA|few
CASSLRQLSLRTDTQYF
TGCGCCAGCAGCTTGAGGCAACTTAGCCTCCGCACAGATACGCAGTATTTT
>TRBV11-2|12|TRBJ2-5|NA|few
CASRRVEETQYF
TGTGCCAGCCGAAGAGTAGAAGAGACCCAGTACTTC
>TRBV5-4|13|TRBJ1-2|NA|few
CASTPQGNYGYTF
TGTGCCAGCACCCCCCAGGGTAACTATGGCTACACCTTC
>TRBV29-1|14|TRBJ1-1|NA|NA
CSVLGIPAGTEAFF
TGCAGCGTTCTCGGAATCCCTGCGGGGACTGAAGCTTTCTTT
>TRBV2|16|TRBJ2-3|NA|NA
CARTSGRQRAQDTQYF
TGTGCCAGGACAAGTGGTCGACAGAGGGCTCAAGATACGCAGTATTTT
>TRBV6-5|16|TRBJ2-7|TRBD2|many
CASSYRGGGAFYEQYF
TGTGCCAGCAGTTATCGTGGCGGGGGGGCCTTCTACGAGCAGTACTTC
>TRBV15|13|TRBJ1-2|NA|few
CATSLRGSRLHTF
TGTGCCACCAGCCTCCGGGGCTCCCGGTTGCACACCTTC